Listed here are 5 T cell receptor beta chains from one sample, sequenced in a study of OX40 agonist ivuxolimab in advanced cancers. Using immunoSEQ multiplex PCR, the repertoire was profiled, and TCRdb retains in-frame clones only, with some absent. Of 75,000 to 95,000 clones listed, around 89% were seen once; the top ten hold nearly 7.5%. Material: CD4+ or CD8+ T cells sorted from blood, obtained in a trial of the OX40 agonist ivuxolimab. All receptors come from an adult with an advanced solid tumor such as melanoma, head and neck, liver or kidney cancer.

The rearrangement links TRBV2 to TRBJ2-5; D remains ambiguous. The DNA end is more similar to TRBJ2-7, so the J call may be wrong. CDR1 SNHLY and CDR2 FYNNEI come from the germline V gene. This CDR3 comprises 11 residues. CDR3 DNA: TGTGCCAGCAGTGGCTGGGTCGAGCAGTACTTC. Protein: CASSGWVEQYF.

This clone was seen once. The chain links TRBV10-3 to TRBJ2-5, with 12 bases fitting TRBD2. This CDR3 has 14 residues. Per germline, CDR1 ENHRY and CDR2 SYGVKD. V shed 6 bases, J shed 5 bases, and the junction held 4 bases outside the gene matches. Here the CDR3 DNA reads TGTGCCATCAGCCGGACTAGCGGGGTTGAGACCCAGTACTTC. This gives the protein CAISRTSGVETQYF.

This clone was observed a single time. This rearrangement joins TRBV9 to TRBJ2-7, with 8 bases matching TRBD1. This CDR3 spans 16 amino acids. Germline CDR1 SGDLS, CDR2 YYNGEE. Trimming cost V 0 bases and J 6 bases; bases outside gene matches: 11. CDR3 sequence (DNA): TGTGCCAGCAGCGTAGGTGGGACAGGCTATGATGCCGAGCAGTACTTC. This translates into CASSVGGTGYDAEQYF.

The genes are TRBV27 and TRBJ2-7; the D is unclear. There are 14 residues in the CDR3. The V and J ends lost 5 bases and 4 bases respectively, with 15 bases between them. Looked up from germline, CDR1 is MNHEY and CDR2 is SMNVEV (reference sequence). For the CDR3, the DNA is TGTGCCAGCAGTACAACGCTCGATGGGTACGAGCAGTACTTC. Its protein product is CASSTTLDGYEQYF.

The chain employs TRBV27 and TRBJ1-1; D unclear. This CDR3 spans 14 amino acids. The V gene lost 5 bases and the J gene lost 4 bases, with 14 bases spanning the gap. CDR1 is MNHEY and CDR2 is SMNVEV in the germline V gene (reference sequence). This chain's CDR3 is CASSRTKTFTEAFF. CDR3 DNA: TGTGCCAGCAGTAGAACAAAGACATTCACTGAAGCTTTCTTT.